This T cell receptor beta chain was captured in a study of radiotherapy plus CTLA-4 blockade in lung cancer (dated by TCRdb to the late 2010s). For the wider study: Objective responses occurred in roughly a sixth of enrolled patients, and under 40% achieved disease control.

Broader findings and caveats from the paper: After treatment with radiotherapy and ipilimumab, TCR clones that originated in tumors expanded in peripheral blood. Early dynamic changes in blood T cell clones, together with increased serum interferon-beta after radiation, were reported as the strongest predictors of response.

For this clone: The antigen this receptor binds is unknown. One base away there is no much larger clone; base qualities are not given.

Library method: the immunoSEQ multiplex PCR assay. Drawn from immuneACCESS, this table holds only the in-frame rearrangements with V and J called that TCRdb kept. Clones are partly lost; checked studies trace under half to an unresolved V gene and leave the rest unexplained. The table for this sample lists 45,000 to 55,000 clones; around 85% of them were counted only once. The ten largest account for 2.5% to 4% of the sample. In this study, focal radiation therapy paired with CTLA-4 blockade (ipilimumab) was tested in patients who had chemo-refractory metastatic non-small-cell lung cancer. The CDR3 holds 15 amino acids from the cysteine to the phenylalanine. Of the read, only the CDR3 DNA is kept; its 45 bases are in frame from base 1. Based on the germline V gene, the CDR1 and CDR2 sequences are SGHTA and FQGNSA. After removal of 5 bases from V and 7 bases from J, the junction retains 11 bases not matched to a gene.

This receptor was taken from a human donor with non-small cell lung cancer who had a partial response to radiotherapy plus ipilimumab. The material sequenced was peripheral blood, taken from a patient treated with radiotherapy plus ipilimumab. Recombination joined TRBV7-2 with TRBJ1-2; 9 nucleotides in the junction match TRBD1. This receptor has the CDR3 CASSAWDREGGGYTF. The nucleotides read TGTGCCAGCAGCGCCTGGGACAGGGAGGGAGGTGGCTACACCTTC. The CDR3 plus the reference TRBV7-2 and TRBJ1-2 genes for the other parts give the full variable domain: GAGVSQSPSNKVTEKGKDVELRCDPISGHTALYWYRQSLGQGLEFLIYFQGNSAPDKSGLPSDRFSAERTGGSVSTLTIQRTQQEDSAVYLCASSAWDREGGGYTFGSGTRLTVV.